Following are 19 T cell receptor beta chains from one sample sequenced in a study of blood T cell repertoires in COVID-19. The assay was immunoSEQ multiplex PCR, and TCRdb's table has in-frame clones only and misses some. The sample lists around 130,000 clones; roughly 80% were seen once. Sequencing input: PBMCs or T cells enriched from blood (not recorded which). The receptors shown here come from a man younger than 40 who had recovered from COVID-19.

The V call is TRBV27, the J call TRBJ2-3, with a weak D call TRBD2 (5 bases). The CDR3 sequence is 15 residues long. Germline V gives CDR1 MNHEY, CDR2 SMNVEV (reference sequence). V was clipped by 4 bases and J by 1 base, with 12 bases between them. This chain's CDR3 is CASSSLGVGTDTQYF. The CDR3 nucleotides are TGTGCCAGCAGTTCCCTCGGGGTGGGCACAGATACGCAGTATTTT.

The chain links TRBV5-6 to TRBJ2-4, with 8 nucleotides matching TRBD1. CDR3 length: 17 residues. Germline trimming cut 5 bases from V and 0 bases from J; bases unmatched to any gene: 10. The germline gives CDR1 SGHDT, CDR2 YYEEEE. CDR3 region: CASRPGTGARAKNIQYF. CDR3 DNA: TGTGCCAGCAGACCCGGGACAGGAGCAAGAGCCAAAAACATTCAGTACTTC.

This clone showed up just a few times. J is TRBJ1-1 and V is TRBV19; tentatively, D is TRBD1 (6 bases). The CDR3 spans 14 residues. Germline-derived CDR1 and CDR2 are LNHDA and SQIVND (reference sequence). V lost 4 bases and J 5 bases, leaving 14 bases between the germline ends. DNA of the CDR3: TGTGCCAGTAGTACAGGGGTCGGAGATACTGAAGCTTTCTTT. The encoded protein is CASSTGVGDTEAFF.

This clone appeared many times. V usage is TRBV4-1 and J usage is TRBJ1-4; D is undetermined. The germline gives CDR1 MGHRA, CDR2 YSYEKL. The CDR3 spans 15 residues. With 4 bases removed from V and 0 bases from J, the gap between germline ends came to 9 bases. The CDR3 protein is CASSLGPSTNEKLFF. CDR3 nucleotide sequence: TGCGCCAGCAGCCTGGGCCCCTCAACTAATGAAAAACTGTTTTTT.

This clone was observed at least ten times. The chain joins TRBV7-2 to TRBJ2-2; D is unresolved. The germline V and J ends were trimmed by 1 base and 3 bases, with 3 bases remaining between them. Germline V CDR1 and CDR2: SGHTA, FQGNSA. The CDR3 extends over 13 amino acids. In nucleotides, the CDR3 is TGTGCCAGCAGCTTAGTAGACACCGGGGAGCTGTTTTTT. It codes for CASSLVDTGELFF.

J is TRBJ2-3 and V is TRBV9; 11 bases are a match to TRBD2. The CDR3 contains 19 residues. V dropped 3 bases and J dropped 3; count of bases not matched to a gene: 15. Germline V gene sequence: CDR1 SGDLS, CDR2 YYNGEE. The CDR3 is CASSARGAGTSGSTDTQYF. For the CDR3, the DNA is TGTGCCAGCAGCGCCCGAGGTGCCGGGACTAGCGGTTCAACAGATACGCAGTATTTT.

The V call is TRBV7-3, the J call TRBJ2-6; 8 bases agree with TRBD1. V lost 4 bases, J lost 0 bases, and 8 bases stayed unmatched. The CDR3 spans 18 residues. Germline CDR1 SGHTA, CDR2 FQGTGA. CDR3 in DNA: TGTGCCAGCAGCTCAGGGGGGACAGGATTCTCTGGGGCCAACGTCCTGACTTTC. Translation gives CASSSGGTGFSGANVLTF.

The chain combines TRBV19 with TRBJ1-1, with 8 bases lining up with TRBD1. Germline CDR1 and CDR2: LNHDA and SQIVND (reference sequence). J gave up 1 base and V 3 bases, and 4 bases lay outside the gene matches. This CDR3 is 15 amino acids long. The CDR3 is CASSIWTGKNTEAFF. CDR3 DNA sequence: TGTGCCAGTAGTATCTGGACAGGGAAGAACACTGAAGCTTTCTTT.

The chain combines TRBV10-3 with TRBJ2-7; TRBD2 might be the D (6 bases). CDR1 and CDR2 (germline): ENHRY, SYGVKD. The CDR3 contains 13 residues. Trimming left V 0 bases short and J 10 bases short, with 13 bases between. The CDR3 DNA reads as TGTGCCATCAGTGAGTCCCACGGGGGAGATCAGTACTTC. Translation gives CAISESHGGDQYF.

The rearrangement links TRBV5-1 to TRBJ2-3; D may be TRBD2 (6 bases). The CDR3 contains 14 residues. Germline V lookup: CDR1 SGHRS, CDR2 YFSETQ. Trimming took 3 bases from V and 2 from J, leaving 10 bases between them. CDR3 DNA sequence: TGCGCCAGCAGCTCCGGGACTCCCACAGATACGCAGTATTTT. It encodes CASSSGTPTDTQYF.

The chain uses TRBV5-6 and TRBJ2-2, with 8 nucleotides matching TRBD1. The CDR3 loop spans 17 amino acids. Trimming removed 2 bases from V and 2 bases from J; junction bases left unmatched: 8. Germline V gene sequence: CDR1 SGHDT, CDR2 YYEEEE. CDR3 region: CASSFSLTGENTGELFF. In DNA, the CDR3 is TGTGCCAGCAGCTTTTCATTGACAGGGGAAAACACCGGGGAGCTGTTTTTT.

This clone was detected a few times. This sample also contains other DNA sequences that code for the same CDR3. The chain is built from TRBV5-1 and TRBJ1-1; D not resolved. This CDR3 spans 13 amino acids. Trimming cost V 0 bases and J 1 base, with 4 bases left between them. Germline V gene lookup returns CDR1 SGHRS and CDR2 YFSETQ. CDR3 DNA: TGCGCCAGCAGCTTGGGAGGGAACACTGAAGCTTTCTTT. Translated: CASSLGGNTEAFF.

V usage is TRBV29-1 and J usage is TRBJ2-3, with 7 bases lining up with TRBD2. This CDR3 is 13 amino acids long. Losses at the gene ends were 2 bases for V and 8 bases for J; bases not matched to a gene: 7. Germline CDR1 reads SQVTM; CDR2 reads ANQGSEA. This CDR3 reads CSVEIGGEATQYF. The CDR3 coding sequence is TGCAGCGTTGAAATTGGGGGGGAGGCTACGCAGTATTTT.

The rearrangement joins TRBV4-1 to TRBJ1-6; 12 bases agree with TRBD1. The V gene's germline CDR1 is MGHRA and CDR2 YSYEKL. The V gene end was trimmed by 0 bases and the J gene end by 9 bases; junction bases not matched to a gene: 3. The CDR3 extends over 16 amino acids. As DNA, the CDR3 is TGCGCCAGCAGCCAAGAAACGGGACAGGGGGCTTCACCCCTCCACTTT. This codes for CASSQETGQGASPLHF.

This clone showed up just a few times. The chain combines TRBV2 with TRBJ1-2; 8 bases fit TRBD1. The trim removed 11 bases at V and 4 bases at J, leaving 18 bases unmatched. Germline CDR1 reads SNHLY; CDR2 reads FYNNEI. The CDR3 totals 16 residues. CDR3 sequence (DNA): TGTGCCGGGGTGGACCAGGGGGCGACTTCTTCCTATGGCTACACCTTC. Its protein is CAGVDQGATSSYGYTF.

The chain's CDR3 is CASSAIPGHHQYEQYF. The CDR3 DNA follows: TGTGCCAGCAGCGCGATACCAGGACACCACCAATACGAGCAGTACTTC. The V gene is TRBV7-9, the J gene TRBJ2-7; D is perhaps TRBD1 (5 bases). Germline CDR1 SEHNR, CDR2 FQNEAQ (reference sequence). The ends were cut back, 5 bases at V and 4 bases at J, with 21 bases in the middle. The CDR3 is 16 residues long. Using reference TRBV7-9 and TRBJ2-7 for the parts outside the CDR3, the full variable domain is DTGVSQNPRHKITKRGQNVTFRCDPISEHNRLYWYRQTLGQGPEFLTYFQNEAQLEKSRLLSDRFSAERPKGSFSTLEIQRTEQGDSAMYLCASSAIPGHHQYEQYFGPGTRLTVT.

The chain recombines TRBV7-9 with TRBJ1-5, with TRBD1 matching over 9 bases. Trimming cost V 5 bases and J 7 bases; bases outside gene matches: 12. This CDR3 has 16 residues. The V gene's germline CDR1 is SEHNR and CDR2 FQNEAQ (reference sequence). Here the CDR3 DNA reads TGTGCCAGCAGCACCACCGACAGGGGGTTCTCCCAGCCCCAGCATTTT. This translates into CASSTTDRGFSQPQHF. Full variable domain (outside the CDR3, taken from reference TRBV7-9 and TRBJ1-5): DTGVSQNPRHKITKRGQNVTFRCDPISEHNRLYWYRQTLGQGPEFLTYFQNEAQLEKSRLLSDRFSAERPKGSFSTLEIQRTEQGDSAMYLCASSTTDRGFSQPQHFGDGTRLSIL.

This chain uses TRBV13 with TRBJ2-1; tentative D call: TRBD2 (7 bases). Per the germline V gene, CDR1 is PRHDT and CDR2 is FYEKMQ (reference sequence). V was cut by 3 bases and J by 4 bases, with 13 bases left in between. CDR3 length equals 15 residues. CDR3 sequence (DNA): TGTGCCAGCAGCTTGGCGGGGGCCCTATACAATGAGCAGTTCTTC. Protein: CASSLAGALYNEQFF.

The chain couples TRBV6-6 to TRBJ2-3; maybe TRBD2 (7 bases). The V gene lost 5 bases and the J gene lost 2 bases, with 26 bases spanning the gap. The V gene's germline CDR1 is MNHNY and CDR2 SVGAGI (reference sequence). CDR3 size: 19 residues. The CDR3 nucleotides are TGTGCCAGCAGTCCCTATCGGGGGGCCGAAGTATTACCCACAGATACGCAGTATTTT. Translated, it gives CASSPYRGAEVLPTDTQYF.